Included here is one T cell receptor (beta chain) sequence, with context. The target antigen is unknown. This sample was taken from a study of cytomegalovirus exposure and HLA in healthy donors. Overall study results and limits: The authors reported that TCR beta sequences could predict HLA-A and HLA-B alleles. These predictions were accurate for most subjects in the first cohort. In a later analysis, a missense DCLRE1C variant was linked to TCR beta V- and J-gene trimming. A later analysis associated some 16,000 TCR beta sequences with HLA alleles at a 0.05 false discovery rate. TCR association rates varied by HLA locus in a later analysis, with DRB1 highest and HLA-C lowest.

There are 18 residues in the CDR3. Germline V lookup: CDR1 LGHNA, CDR2 YNFKEQ. J gave up 4 bases and V 0 bases, and 9 bases lay outside the gene matches. The study ran its PCR with 60 Vbeta and 13 Jbeta primers. The protocol was immunoSEQ multiplex PCR, while the TCRdb copy is restricted to in-frame clones and leaves out a portion. The repertoire holds about 110,000 clones, with around 79% as singletons. The receptor comes from a man aged 60-69 years in good health and CMV-seronegative. Sequenced: PBMCs. The chain joins TRBV4-2 to TRBJ2-1, with 10 bases identical to TRBD2. The CDR3 DNA follows: TGTGCCAGCAGCCAAGATGGTGGGGCTAGCGGGGGTTACAATGAGCAGTTCTTC. Amino acids: CASSQDGGASGGYNEQFF.